This TCR beta chain was captured by sequencing in a study of identical twins. Findings of the study overall: Cross-sectional statistical analysis, not tracking of the same donors, underpinned the conclusions.

This clonotype occurred many times. Antigen unknown. A universal primer site was incorporated via template switching, and the cDNA contained unique molecular identifiers. Each CDR3 protein gets one entry after TCRdb re-called the 5' RACE reads with MiXCR. The sample shows 400,000 to 500,000 distinct CDR3 sequences, around a sixth of them seen only once. This receptor was obtained from a middle-aged man in good health. The source material was naive T cells sorted from blood.

The CDR3 loop is CSAQLQGEIETQYF. For the CDR3, the DNA is TGCAGTGCTCAACTACAGGGGGAGATCGAGACCCAGTACTTC. The V call is TRBV20-1, the J call TRBJ2-5; TRBD1 matches at 8 bases. CDR3 length: 14 amino acids. Per germline, CDR1 DFQATT and CDR2 SNEGSKA (reference sequence). Trimming cost V 5 bases and J 5 bases; bases outside gene matches: 10.